This T cell receptor beta chain was found in a study of blood T cell repertoires in COVID-19. About the research overall: Italy, Spain and the United States were the sources of the convalescent and acute COVID-19 samples. Sources were T cells, B-cell-depleted T cells, or PBMCs; the material itself was cDNA or gDNA.

Method: immunoSEQ multiplex PCR; TCRdb's copy keeps in-frame clones and lacks some. In the table there are approximately 180,000 clones, about 88% of which are singletons. The CDR3 has 16 amino acids. Trimming removed 0 bases at V and 6 bases at J, with 16 bases between. The germline CDR1 and CDR2 sequences are SGHDT and YYEEEE. The sample holds a few counts of this clone. Recruitment covered about two dozen US areas and drew participants whose ages spanned about 18 to 100 years. The receptor was isolated from a human donor with acute COVID-19. The donor label of this sample is uncertain. The sample taken for sequencing was PBMCs or T cells enriched from blood (not recorded which). The chain uses TRBV5-6 and TRBJ1-5; TRBD1 is a possible D gene (5 bases). Here the CDR3 DNA reads TGTGCCAGCAGCTTGGGGAATAAGCGGGGCTCTCAGCCCCAGCATTTT. This translates into CASSLGNKRGSQPQHF.